These 3 T cell receptor beta chains were sequenced from one sample in a study of shared clonotypes between healthy human individuals. CD45RO-negative CD8 cells positively selected for CCR7 made up the naive population, which excluded terminally differentiated effector memory CD45RA+ cells. Assay: immunoSEQ multiplex PCR; the TCRdb copy retains only in-frame clones and omits some. Found here are about 800,000 clones, about 96% of them singletons; the top ten hold around 0.21%. The sequencing sample was made of naive CD8+ T cells sorted from blood. These receptors came from a man between 25 and 39 years old in good health.

The count of this clone is one. The chain uses TRBV6-5 and TRBJ1-1; D uncertain. CDR1 is MNHEY and CDR2 is SVGAGI in the germline V gene. Trimming took 5 bases from V and 5 from J, leaving 9 bases between them. This CDR3 is 12 amino acids long. CDR3 sequence (DNA): TGTGCCAGCAGTCCCGAGGGTACTGAAGCTTTCTTT. This translates into CASSPEGTEAFF.

The V and J genes are TRBV5-4 and TRBJ1-1; D gene unclear. This CDR3 is built from 14 residues. In germline, CDR1 is SGHNT, CDR2 YYREEE (reference sequence). Trimming took 3 bases from V and 4 from J, leaving 13 bases between them. The CDR3 sequence is CASSSSGSGTEAFF. Here the CDR3 DNA reads TGTGCCAGCAGCTCTTCGGGAAGCGGCACTGAAGCTTTCTTT.

This clone was found once. The germline gene is not matched at one end of the junction; a read error may be the cause. This sample also contains other DNA sequences that code for the same CDR3. The genes are TRBV7-8 and TRBJ2-6, with D perhaps TRBD1 (5 bases). The CDR3 consists of 15 residues. From germline, CDR1 is SGHVS and CDR2 FQNEAQ. The CDR3, as DNA: TGTGCCAGCAGCTTAGCAGGGCCTGGGGCTAACGTCCTGACTTTC. It yields the protein CASSLAGPGANVLTF.